This T cell receptor (beta chain) is from a study of blood T cells in healthy people across ages. Study as a whole: When template switching was applied, about one barcoded beta molecule was captured per two T cells.

A second roughly 6 to 11 cycle PCR used barcoded and J-beta primers. TCRdb re-derived calls from the 5' RACE reads in MiXCR, one entry per CDR3 protein. The sample lists 650,000 to 800,000 distinct CDR3 sequences; 44% were seen once. Trimming removed 4 bases from V and 4 bases from J, with 14 bases in between. Germline loops: CDR1 DFQATT, CDR2 SNEGSKA (reference sequence). CDR3 length equals 14 residues. Of note for this clonotype: Its antigen is unidentified.

General observations from the study: When set beside aged donors, long-lived donors presented more naive CD4+ cells and higher diversity. In older individuals, TCR beta diversity per million T cells was lower, falling roughly linearly with age.

This sequence joins TRBV20-1 and TRBJ1-5; D is possibly TRBD1 (6 bases). The TCR originated in a man aged 60 to 69 in good health. Sequences were obtained from blood. The CDR3 loop reads CSAKGRQVNQPQHF. CDR3 DNA sequence: TGCAGTGCTAAGGGGCGACAGGTGAATCAGCCCCAGCATTTT.